Detailed here is one TCR beta chain. Its specificity is unknown. Germline lookup yields CDR1 MNHEY and CDR2 SVGAGI. V lost 2 bases and J 3 bases, leaving 25 bases between the germline ends. The CDR3 contains 20 residues. TCRdb used MiXCR to reprocess the reads, holding one entry per CDR3 protein. Of about 180,000 distinct CDR3 sequences listed, roughly a fifth are singletons. The sample belongs to a study of T cell repertoires in cytomegalovirus infection. Study outcomes and limitations: Individuals carrying CMV plus the relevant HLA were identified by cumulative frequency of public TCR beta families.

The sequenced sample was CD8+ T cells from cultured PBMCs, obtained from culture after CMV antigen stimulation. This chain connects TRBV6-5 to TRBJ1-4; D is unresolved. This clonotype originated in a human donor in good health (CMV status not recorded). Some clones in this sample may be carry-over from other donors' samples. This CDR3 is CASSYIDPTMGSTSNEKLFF. CDR3 DNA sequence: TGTGCCAGCAGTTACATCGATCCGACGATGGGATCCACCTCTAATGAAAAACTGTTTTTT.